The rows below give T cell receptor beta chains drawn from one sample of a study of early T cells in non-severe SARS-CoV-2 infection. TCRdb re-derived calls from the 5' RACE reads in MiXCR, one entry per CDR3 protein. The data contain under 95,000 distinct CDR3 sequences, roughly 12% of them singletons. Sequenced input: whole blood. Receptor source: an adult who was a healthcare worker with PCR-confirmed SARS-CoV-2 infection or an uninfected control (not recorded which). Each CDR3 is given with its conserved first and last residue. D genes are given only for firm matches. Expanded clones are given a class, and other clones once, few, many or no size at all.

clone_size | j_call | d_call | v_call | cdr3_aa | cdr3_nt
many | TRBJ2-1 | . | TRBV7-3 | CASSLRPGRQWEQFF | TGTGCCAGCAGCTTACGCCCGGGACGTCAATGGGAGCAGTTCTTC
. | TRBJ2-7 | . | TRBV15 | CATSLQGYYEQYF | TGTGCCACCAGTCTTCAGGGATACTACGAGCAGTACTTC
many | TRBJ1-2 | . | TRBV19 | CASTHQGLSNYGYTF | TGTGCCAGTACTCACCAGGGGTTAAGTAACTATGGCTACACCTTC
many | TRBJ2-3 | TRBD2 | TRBV7-2 | CASTLAGARDTQYF | TGTGCCAGCACACTAGCGGGAGCGAGAGATACGCAGTATTTT
. | TRBJ2-7 | . | TRBV25-1 | CASSEGRGGEQYF | TGTGCCAGCAGTGAAGGTCGGGGTGGCGAGCAGTACTTC
few | TRBJ2-2 | . | TRBV20-1 | CSARDTGIYTGELFF | TGCAGTGCTAGAGATACCGGGATTTACACCGGGGAGCTGTTTTTT
few | TRBJ2-1 | . | TRBV20-1 | CSAHSGWRTNEQFF | TGCAGTGCTCACTCGGGGTGGAGGACCAATGAGCAGTTCTTC
once | TRBJ1-5 | . | TRBV20-1 | CSARRRTGNQPQHF | TGCAGTGCTAGGCGTAGGACAGGCAATCAGCCCCAGCATTTT
. | TRBJ1-2 | . | TRBV25-1 | CASSDTQTGSNGYTF | TGTGCCAGCAGTGACACACAAACAGGGTCGAATGGCTACACCTTC
few | TRBJ2-2 | TRBD2 | TRBV7-2 | CASSLSRTSGNTGELFF | TGTGCCAGCAGCTTAAGTCGGACTAGCGGTAACACCGGGGAGCTGTTTTTT
many | TRBJ2-7 | . | TRBV5-4 | CASSLGRAAYEQYF | TGTGCCAGCAGCTTGGGGCGGGCGGCCTACGAGCAGTACTTC
many | TRBJ2-1 | TRBD2 | TRBV20-1 | CSARRAAGGSDNEQFF | TGCAGTGCTAGAAGGGCAGCGGGAGGGTCCGACAATGAGCAGTTCTTC
. | TRBJ1-2 | . | TRBV5-1 | CASSLVRRDTF | TGCGCCAGCAGCTTGGTTCGCCGAGACACCTTC
few | TRBJ2-1 | TRBD2 | TRBV6-5 | CASSSVRVGTSGLQRYNEQFF | TGTGCCAGCAGTTCCGTGAGGGTTGGGACTAGCGGACTTCAGAGGTACAATGAGCAGTTCTTC
few | TRBJ2-7 | . | TRBV28 | CASSNRSYEQYF | TGTGCCAGCAGTAACCGGTCCTACGAGCAGTACTTC
few | TRBJ2-1 | TRBD2 | TRBV5-6 | CASSLAAGQGWTSGIGFF | TGTGCCAGCAGCTTGGCCGCGGGACAGGGTTGGACTAGCGGGATAGGGTTCTTC
many | TRBJ2-1 | . | TRBV29-1 | CSVGAPTPGARGEQFF | TGCAGCGTTGGAGCTCCCACTCCTGGAGCCCGGGGGGAGCAGTTCTTC
few | TRBJ1-2 | . | TRBV12-3/TRBV12-4 | CASSFRRGGESLYGYTF | TGTGCCAGCAGTTTCCGCAGGGGAGGGGAGTCTCTCTATGGCTACACCTTC
few | TRBJ2-3 | . | TRBV27 | CASKGLARDTQYF | TGTGCCAGCAAAGGGCTAGCTCGAGATACGCAGTATTTT
. | TRBJ2-5 | . | TRBV20-1 | CSARYKGFGETQYF | TGCAGTGCTAGGTATAAGGGGTTCGGAGAGACCCAGTACTTC
. | TRBJ1-2 | . | TRBV6-2/TRBV6-3 | CASTTSDNGYTF | TGTGCCAGCACCACTTCCGACAATGGCTACACCTTC
few | TRBJ2-5 | . | TRBV5-1 | CASSSQGPAETQYF | TGCGCCAGCAGCTCGCAGGGGCCCGCGGAGACCCAGTACTTC
few | TRBJ2-5 | . | TRBV19 | CASSITPGYQETQYF | TGTGCCAGTAGTATAACCCCAGGCTACCAAGAGACCCAGTACTTC
few | TRBJ2-2 | TRBD2 | TRBV7-9 | CASSSTSGSISGELFF | TGTGCCAGCAGCTCAACTAGCGGGAGTATCTCCGGGGAGCTGTTTTTT
. | TRBJ2-4 | . | TRBV28 | CASSWSGNDIQYF | TGTGCCAGCAGTTGGTCAGGGAATGACATTCAGTACTTC
many | TRBJ2-6 | . | TRBV5-1 | CASSTLWGSGANVLTF | TGCGCCAGCAGCACCTTGTGGGGCTCTGGGGCCAACGTCCTGACTTTC
few | TRBJ2-5 | . | TRBV30 | CAWSGEHNLETQYF | TGTGCCTGGAGTGGGGAACACAACCTAGAGACCCAGTACTTC
many | TRBJ2-5 | TRBD2 | TRBV20-1 | CSARGLRLAGEETQYF | TGCAGTGCTAGAGGGCTTAGACTAGCGGGAGAAGAGACCCAGTACTTC
few | TRBJ2-3 | TRBD2 | TRBV18 | CASSPPTGGGDTQYF | TGTGCCAGCTCACCACCAACGGGAGGGGGAGATACGCAGTATTTT